Shown below are 5 T cell receptor beta chains from a single sample sequenced in a study of HIV-infected children after antiretroviral therapy interruption. The TCR library was built from RNA with a 3' RACE protocol and unique molecular identifiers. TCRdb analysed the 3' RACE reads with MiXCR anew, one entry per CDR3 protein. The profile shows about 89,000 distinct CDR3 sequences, 6.9% of them singletons. Indicated treatment: PENTA 11 planned treatment interruption arm or continuous ART arm. The sequencing used CD45RA+ CD4+ T cells from PBMCs, pooled from several time points, collected from a donor given antiretroviral therapy, either interrupted or continuous. The sample's subset: naive CD4+ CD45RA+ CD45RO- T cells. All receptors derive from a pool of human donors with HIV.

This clonotype was observed many times. This rearrangement joins TRBV30 to TRBJ1-4; a weak D match, TRBD1 (5 bases). The CDR3 loop spans 13 amino acids. V was shortened by 5 bases and J by 5 bases, with 12 bases between the two germline ends. Looked up from germline, CDR1 is GTSNPN and CDR2 is SVGIG (reference sequence). The CDR3 region is CAWGRVRNEKLFF. DNA for the CDR3: TGTGCCTGGGGCAGGGTTAGAAATGAAAAACTGTTTTTT. The entire variable domain, with the rest obtained from reference TRBV30 and TRBJ1-4, is as follows: SQTIHQWPATLVQPVGSPLSLECTVEGTSNPNLYWYRQAAGRGLQLLFYSVGIGQISSEVPQNLSASRPQDRQFILSSKKLLLSDSGFYLCAWGRVRNEKLFFGSGTQLSVL.

In its sample, this clonotype was seen many times. This chain links TRBV20-1 with TRBJ2-3; the D gene is possibly TRBD1 (6 bases). CDR1 and CDR2 (germline): DFQATT, SNEGSKA (reference sequence). V lost 1 base and J 2 bases, leaving 16 bases between the germline ends. This CDR3 region has 16 residues. The CDR3 region is CSARGQVRTATDTQYF. In DNA, the CDR3 is TGCAGTGCTAGAGGGCAAGTACGGACAGCCACAGATACGCAGTATTTT.

This clonotype was detected ten times or more. The chain links TRBV19 to TRBJ2-1; tentatively, D is TRBD1 (5 bases). This CDR3 has 13 amino acids. V dropped 7 bases and J dropped 9 bases, with 16 bases sitting between them. The V gene's germline CDR1 is LNHDA and CDR2 SQIVND (reference sequence). The CDR3 sequence: CASTAVWGGEQFF. CDR3 bases: TGTGCCAGTACCGCGGTCTGGGGCGGTGAGCAGTTCTTC. Using reference TRBV19 and TRBJ2-1 for the parts outside the CDR3, the full variable domain is DGGITQSPKYLFRKEGQNVTLSCEQNLNHDAMYWYRQDPGQGLRLIYYSQIVNDFQKGDIAEGYSVSREKKESFPLTVTSAQKNPTAFYLCASTAVWGGEQFFGPGTRLTVL.

This clonotype was detected many times. This chain links TRBV2 with TRBJ2-6; no reliable D call. V was clipped by 6 bases and J by 0 bases, with 15 bases between them. Germline V gene lookup returns CDR1 SNHLY and CDR2 FYNNEI. This CDR3 comprises 17 residues. CDR3 in DNA: TGTGCCAGCAGGAAAGACACCTTGCACTCTGGGGCCAACGTCCTGACTTTC. It is translated as CASRKDTLHSGANVLTF.

V usage is TRBV6-5 and J usage is TRBJ1-2; 7 nucleotides agree with TRBD1. The CDR3 contains 15 residues. CDR1 is MNHEY, CDR2 SVGAGI, per germline. V shed 0 bases, J shed 8 bases, and the junction held 9 bases outside the gene matches. CDR3 sequence (DNA): TGTGCCAGCAGTTACTCTGTGGCAGGGGGAGACGGCTACACCTTC. This gives the protein CASSYSVAGGDGYTF.